One sample yielded the 17 T cell receptor beta chains listed below, sequenced in a study of blood T cell repertoires in COVID-19. Using immunoSEQ multiplex PCR, the repertoire was profiled, and TCRdb retains in-frame clones only, with some absent. Found here are approximately 390,000 clones, approximately 87% of them singletons; the top ten hold roughly 2.1%. Source material: peripheral blood. The origin of the receptors is a woman in her fifties or sixties with COVID-19, enrolled during active disease.

V usage is TRBV18 and J usage is TRBJ1-1, with a tentative D call TRBD1 (6 bases). The germline CDR1 and CDR2 sequences are KGHSH and LQKENI. Deletions cut 1 base from V and 1 base from J, with 10 bases between. The CDR3 is 15 residues long. CDR3 region: CASSPRETGNTEAFF. As DNA, the CDR3 is TGTGCCAGCTCACCACGCGAGACAGGGAACACTGAAGCTTTCTTT.

The V and J genes are TRBV2 and TRBJ1-2; maybe TRBD1 (5 bases). The germline gives CDR1 SNHLY, CDR2 FYNNEI. V was shortened by 6 bases and J by 4 bases, with 15 bases between the two germline ends. CDR3 length equals 14 residues. The CDR3 reads CASRTSGGTYGYTF. CDR3 nucleotide sequence: TGTGCCAGCAGGACCTCGGGGGGTACCTATGGCTACACCTTC.

Regarding this clone: Other DNA sequences in this specimen translate into the identical CDR3. V usage is TRBV5-1 and J usage is TRBJ2-5; D might be TRBD1 (5 bases). Germline V gene sequence: CDR1 SGHRS, CDR2 YFSETQ. The CDR3 loop spans 14 amino acids. The germline V and J ends were trimmed by 2 bases and 1 base, with 9 bases remaining between them. The CDR3 nucleotides read TGCGCCAGCAGCTTAGGACAAATCCAAGAGACCCAGTACTTC. This codes for CASSLGQIQETQYF.

This sequence joins TRBV7-2 and TRBJ2-3; TRBD2 agrees at 8 bases. With 3 bases clipped from V and 0 bases from J, the junction kept 2 bases outside the gene matches. Germline CDR1 is SGHTA and CDR2 is FQGNSA. The CDR3 length is 15 residues. The chain's CDR3 is CASSFQRGSTDTQYF. In nucleotides, the CDR3 is TGTGCCAGCAGCTTTCAGCGGGGGAGCACAGATACGCAGTATTTT.

The CDR3 here is CASSFRVGTPVVFTGELFF. DNA of the CDR3: TGTGCCAGCAGCTTTAGGGTAGGGACACCGGTAGTTTTCACCGGGGAGCTGTTTTTT. V is TRBV7-8 and J is TRBJ2-2; D might be TRBD1 (6 bases). CDR1 and CDR2 (germline): SGHVS, FQNEAQ. The germline V and J ends were trimmed by 3 bases and 4 bases, with 24 bases remaining between them. The CDR3 contains 19 residues.

The rearrangement links TRBV28 to TRBJ1-2; D might be TRBD1 (6 bases). Trimming took 6 bases from V and 1 from J, leaving 9 bases between them. Germline-derived CDR1 and CDR2 are MDHEN and SYDVKM. The CDR3 extends over 13 amino acids. The CDR3 sequence: CASRRDNNYGYTF. Written as DNA, the CDR3 is TGTGCCAGCAGACGGGACAATAACTATGGCTACACCTTC.

This clone was seen once. The chain has TRBV6-1 and TRBJ2-7; D perhaps matches TRBD2 (6 bases). The CDR3 consists of 14 residues. V dropped 2 bases and J dropped 2 bases, with 10 bases sitting between them. CDR1 is MNHNS and CDR2 is SASEGT in the germline V gene. For the CDR3, the DNA is TGTGCCAGCAGTGAATACGGGGGAGCCTACGAGCAGTACTTC. Protein sequence: CASSEYGGAYEQYF.

The chain employs TRBV3-1 (or the pseudogene TRBV3-2) and TRBJ1-5, with 10 positions matching TRBD1. V shed 2 bases and J 4 bases; nucleotides not matched to a gene: 8. The CDR3 extends over 17 amino acids. The germline V gene has CDR1 LGHDT and CDR2 YNNKEL (reference sequence). The CDR3 spells CASSQTGGQGRNQPQHF. CDR3 DNA sequence: TGTGCCAGCAGCCAAACGGGGGGACAGGGGCGGAATCAGCCCCAGCATTTT.

The chain links TRBV27 to TRBJ1-2; possible D gene TRBD1, 6 bases. V lost 6 bases and J 1 base, leaving 15 bases between the germline ends. This CDR3 spans 15 amino acids. From germline, CDR1 is MNHEY and CDR2 SMNVEV (reference sequence). The CDR3: CASSSEDSVNYGYTF. Here the CDR3 DNA reads TGTGCCAGCAGCTCGGAGGACAGCGTTAACTATGGCTACACCTTC.

The V and J genes are TRBV5-6 and TRBJ2-3; 10 bases are shared with TRBD2. The CDR3 runs 16 residues. J gave up 2 bases and V 0 bases, and 3 bases lay outside the gene matches. Germline lookup yields CDR1 SGHDT and CDR2 YYEEEE. The CDR3 reads CASSLATSGYTDTQYF. CDR3 DNA sequence: TGTGCCAGCAGCTTGGCGACTAGCGGGTACACAGATACGCAGTATTTT.

The chain links TRBV19 to TRBJ2-3; 14 bases map to TRBD2. The V gene end was trimmed by 3 bases and the J gene end by 6 bases; junction bases not matched to a gene: 5. This CDR3 contains 16 residues. CDR1 LNHDA and CDR2 SQIVND come from the germline V gene (reference sequence). CDR3 region: CASSIGLAGGWDTQYF. The CDR3, as DNA: TGTGCCAGTAGTATTGGACTAGCGGGGGGCTGGGATACGCAGTATTTT.

The chain recombines TRBV28 with TRBJ1-2, with D perhaps TRBD1 (5 bases). This CDR3 contains 13 residues. Trimming removed 5 bases from V and 6 bases from J, with 13 bases in between. The germline V gene has CDR1 MDHEN and CDR2 SYDVKM. The CDR3 DNA reads as TGTGCCAGCAGTCCGCCAGGGTTCAATGGCTACACCTTC. It specifies CASSPPGFNGYTF.

This clone was found once. The CDR3 is CASSVYYEQYF. The CDR3 DNA follows: TGTGCCAGCAGTGTGTACTACGAGCAGTACTTC. V gene TRBV25-1 combines with J gene TRBJ2-7, with D unclear. CDR3 length: 11 residues. With 4 bases removed from V and 3 bases from J, the gap between germline ends came to 4 bases. From germline, CDR1 is MGHDK and CDR2 SYGVNS.

The chain employs TRBV9 and TRBJ1-6; D may be TRBD1 (5 bases). Trimming stripped 4 bases from V and 8 bases from J, with 16 bases between. This CDR3 contains 15 residues. CDR1 and CDR2 (germline): SGDLS, YYNGEE. Here the CDR3 DNA reads TGTGCCAGCAGCTCGATGGGGGGGTTATATTCACCCCTCCACTTT. Protein sequence: CASSSMGGLYSPLHF.

The rearrangement joins TRBV7-2 to TRBJ1-2; 7 nucleotides agree with TRBD1. Germline CDR1 is SGHTA and CDR2 is FQGNSA. CDR3 length: 14 amino acids. After removal of 5 bases from V and 4 bases from J, the junction contained 7 bases not matched to a gene. CDR3 sequence (DNA): TGTGCCAGCAGCGTCCGGACAGGTACCTATGGCTACACCTTC. This translates into CASSVRTGTYGYTF.

The chain combines TRBV6-5 with TRBJ2-1, with 7 bases lining up with TRBD2. Germline V lookup: CDR1 MNHEY, CDR2 SVGAGI. CDR3 length: 16 residues. Trimming cost V 3 bases and J 0 bases; bases outside gene matches: 5. The chain's CDR3 is CASSYRQRGSYNEQFF. Here the CDR3 DNA reads TGTGCCAGCAGTTATAGACAGCGGGGCTCCTACAATGAGCAGTTCTTC.

The CDR3 here is CASSVSTSGGTDTQYF. The DNA of the CDR3 is TGTGCCAGCAGTGTGAGTACTAGCGGGGGCACAGATACGCAGTATTTT. The V gene is TRBV2, the J gene TRBJ2-3; 10 positions match TRBD2. The ends lost 4 bases at V and 1 base at J; junction bases unmatched: 5. Germline loops: CDR1 SNHLY, CDR2 FYNNEI. The CDR3 totals 16 residues.